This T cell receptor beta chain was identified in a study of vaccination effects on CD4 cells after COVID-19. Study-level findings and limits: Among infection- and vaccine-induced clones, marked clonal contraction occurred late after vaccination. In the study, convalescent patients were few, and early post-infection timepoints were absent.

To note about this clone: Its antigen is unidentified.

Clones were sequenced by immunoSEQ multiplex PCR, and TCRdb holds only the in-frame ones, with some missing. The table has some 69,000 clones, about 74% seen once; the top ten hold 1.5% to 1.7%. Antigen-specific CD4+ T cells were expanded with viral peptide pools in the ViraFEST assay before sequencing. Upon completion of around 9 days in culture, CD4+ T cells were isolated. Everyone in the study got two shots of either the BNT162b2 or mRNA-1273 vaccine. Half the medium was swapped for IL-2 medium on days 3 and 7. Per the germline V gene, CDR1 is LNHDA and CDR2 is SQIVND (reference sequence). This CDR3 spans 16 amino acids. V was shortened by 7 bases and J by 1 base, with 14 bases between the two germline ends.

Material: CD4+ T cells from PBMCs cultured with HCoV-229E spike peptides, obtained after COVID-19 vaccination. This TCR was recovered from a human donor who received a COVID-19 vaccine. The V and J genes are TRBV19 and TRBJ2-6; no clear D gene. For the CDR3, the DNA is TGTGCCAGTAAGGGCAGCATATGGTCTGGGGCCAACGTCCTGACTTTC. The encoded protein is CASKGSIWSGANVLTF.